This TCR beta chain derives from a study of CD8+CD57+ T cells in acquired aplastic anemia. Study background: Sorted CD4+ and CD8+ cells gave an average of 3.2 ug of DNA. Among healthy donors, CD4+ cells averaged roughly 9.9 million reads. Notes on the study in general: Patients and controls turned out to have twenty-nine CD8+ CDR3 sequences in common. Patients and controls were not found to differ significantly in CD8+ Simpson's diversity.

The table lists this clonotype with a count of one. Its antigen remains unknown. The CDR3 extends over 15 amino acids. In germline, CDR1 is SGHTA, CDR2 FQGTGA. V was shortened by 5 bases and J by 3 bases, with 14 bases between the two germline ends. The template used for profiling TCR beta VDJ and CDR3 was genomic DNA. TCRdb ran MiXCR on the reads and lists one entry per CDR3 protein. The sample includes approximately 170,000 distinct CDR3 sequences, 50% to 55% of them seen just once. V gene TRBV7-3 combines with J gene TRBJ1-5; D call uncertain. The clonotype comes from a human donor in good health, serving as a control. Sequencing was carried out using sorted CD4+, CD8+, or CD8+CD57+ T cells (not recorded which) from PBMCs. The CDR3: CASSGTDDYNQPQHF. CDR3 nucleotide sequence: TGTGCCAGCAGCGGTACGGACGACTACAATCAGCCCCAGCATTTT. The complete variable domain, with remaining parts taken from reference TRBV7-3 and TRBJ1-5, reads GAGVSQTPSNKVTEKGKYVELRCDPISGHTALYWYRQSLGQGPEFLIYFQGTGAADDSGLPNDRFFAVRPEGSVSTLKIQRTERGDSAVYLCASSGTDDYNQPQHFGDGTRLSIL.